The clone carrying this TCR beta chain was counted between two and nine times. Antigen specificity is unknown. Germline V gene sequence: CDR1 GTSNPN, CDR2 SVGIG (reference sequence). CDR3 length: 16 amino acids. V lost 8 bases and J lost 4; bases outside the gene matches: 14. This entry belongs to a study of T-cell reconstitution after alpha-beta-depleted transplantation in children. The library targeted TCRbeta and was prepared with unique molecular identifiers. TCRdb reanalysed the PCR reads using MiXCR and keeps one entry per CDR3 protein. Of some 600,000 distinct CDR3 sequences in the sample, approximately 12% were seen once. Whole-study results and caveats: The study reportedly traced alpha-beta T cells about two months after transplant to several hundred expanded graft clones. From newly produced T cells came most of the T-cell counts and diversity one year after transplant. There were some patients whose high TCRbeta diversity at day 60 came from surviving recipient T cells and thymic progenitors.

The chain combines TRBV30 with TRBJ2-1; 10 bases are shared with TRBD2. The sample was PBMCs, mostly from graft donor cells, taken 360 days after TCRalphabeta/CD19-depleted stem cell transplant. This sequence was found in a male patient under 18 who had a stem cell transplant for acute myeloid leukemia, so the T cells may come from the graft donor. Written as DNA, the CDR3 is TGTGCCCTGGCTAGCGGGAGCCCCTCCGGGTACAATGAGCAGTTCTTC. Translating it yields CALASGSPSGYNEQFF.